This passage covers 32 T cell receptor beta chains from one sample sequenced in a study of post-analysis software for immune sequencing data. General study findings and limits: With TRBV5-6, TRBV5-1 and TRBV20-1 included, about 5 TRBV segments were more frequent in patients than in controls.

Built from TCR beta cDNA, the libraries had unique molecular identifiers in them. TCRdb re-called the PCR reads through MiXCR, storing one row per CDR3 protein. The sample contains some 700,000 distinct CDR3 sequences, around 64% of which appear only once. These TCRs are of unknown antigen specificity. Sequencing was done on a sample of blood. Receptors were obtained from a girl aged 2 to 9 with multiple sclerosis.

V is TRBV20-1 and J is TRBJ2-1, with 7 bases matching TRBD1. The germline V gene encodes CDR1 DFQATT and CDR2 SNEGSKA (reference sequence). The CDR3 is 12 residues long. The V and J ends lost 8 bases and 10 bases, in that order; junction bases with no gene match: 11. CDR3 in DNA: TGCAGTTGGGCTCAGGGGGTGCGGGAGCAGTTCTTC. Its protein product is CSWAQGVREQFF.

Concerning this clonotype: The junction and the germline gene differ at one end; a read error may be behind it. This chain uses TRBV20-1 with TRBJ1-2; 7 nucleotides agree with TRBD1. Germline V CDR1 and CDR2: DFQATT, SNEGSKA (reference sequence). CDR3 size: 12 residues. CDR3 residues: CGARTGGGGYTF. The CDR3 region has the DNA TGCGGTGCTAGGACAGGAGGTGGCGGCTACACCTTC.

V is TRBV7-6 and J is TRBJ1-5; TRBD1 is a possible D gene (5 bases). V lost 5 bases to trimming and J lost 6 bases, with 8 bases between them. Germline values: CDR1 SGHVS, CDR2 FNYEAQ. The CDR3 extends over 12 amino acids. As DNA, the CDR3 is TGTGCCAGCAGCAAAACAGGTCAGCCCCAGCATTTT. Translated: CASSKTGQPQHF.

In this sample, this clonotype turned up once. This chain links TRBV12-3 or TRBV12-4 with TRBJ2-2; D call uncertain. The V end was cut by 4 bases, the J end by 6 bases, with 6 bases between. The CDR3 runs to 12 residues. The CDR3 DNA follows: TGTGCCAGCAGTTACGGCCCCGGGGAGCTGTTTTTT. This sequence encodes CASSYGPGELFF.

This clonotype was counted only a few times. The chain uses TRBV15 and TRBJ2-3; 8 bases align to TRBD2. J gave up 4 bases and V 0 bases, and 3 bases lay outside the gene matches. Germline V gene data show CDR1 as LNHNV and CDR2 as YYDKDF (reference sequence). The CDR3 loop spans 15 amino acids. In nucleotides, the CDR3 is TGTGCCACCAGCAGAGAAAGCGGGGGATCAGATACGCAGTATTTT. Its translation is CATSRESGGSDTQYF.

Comment on this clonotype: Its ends do not fully match the called genes, so a read error is possible. This chain links TRBV3-1 with TRBJ2-1, with unresolved D. The CDR3 runs 15 residues. CDR1 and CDR2 from the germline V gene are LGHDT and YNNKEL (reference sequence). This chain's CDR3 is CAGSQRTGPYNEQFF. The CDR3 region has the DNA TGTGCCGGCAGCCAAAGAACTGGCCCCTACAATGAGCAGTTCTTC.

This clonotype was counted only a few times. This sequence joins TRBV5-1 and TRBJ2-1; 8 nucleotides line up with TRBD1. The germline CDR1 and CDR2 sequences are SGHRS and YFSETQ. V lost 4 bases, J lost 8 bases, and 11 bases stayed unmatched. There are 15 residues in the CDR3. CDR3 bases: TGCGCCAGCAGCCTGGGCCAGGGGGCAATGGATGAGCAGTTCTTC. It translates to CASSLGQGAMDEQFF.

The V and J genes are TRBV4-1 and TRBJ2-2; D ambiguous. V was pared by 4 bases and J by 1 base, with 16 bases between. CDR1 and CDR2 from the germline V gene are MGHRA and YSYEKL. The CDR3 totals 17 residues. As DNA, the CDR3 is TGCGCCAGCAGCCCCCCCCGAACGGAGAGGAACACCGGGGAGCTGTTTTTT. It encodes CASSPPRTERNTGELFF.

This clonotype has just one count. The chain joins TRBV20-1 to TRBJ1-5, with D uncertain. The V and J ends lost 0 bases and 1 base respectively, with 10 bases between them. CDR3 size: 15 residues. Germline V gene sequence: CDR1 DFQATT, CDR2 SNEGSKA (reference sequence). This chain's CDR3 is CSARDWRLSNQPQHF. In DNA, the CDR3 is TGCAGTGCTAGAGACTGGAGGTTGAGCAATCAGCCCCAGCATTTT.

This clonotype was seen just once. J is TRBJ1-2 and V is TRBV11-2; D perhaps matches TRBD1 (5 bases). The germline CDR1 and CDR2 sequences are SGHAT and FQNNGV. The CDR3 covers 15 residues. V was pared by 3 bases and J by 0 bases, with 11 bases between. CDR3 DNA: TGTGCCAGCAGCTTTGGGGCTGGATCTAACTATGGCTACACCTTC. It yields the protein CASSFGAGSNYGYTF. The full variable domain, with the rest looked up from reference TRBV11-2 and TRBJ1-2, is EAGVAQSPRYKIIEKRQSVAFWCNPISGHATLYWYQQILGQGPKLLIQFQNNGVVDDSQLPKDRFSAERLKGVDSTLKIQPAKLEDSAVYLCASSFGAGSNYGYTFGSGTRLTVV.

This chain connects TRBV6-1 to TRBJ2-7; 8 nucleotides line up with TRBD2. With 7 bases clipped from V and 5 bases from J, the junction kept 7 bases outside the gene matches. CDR1 and CDR2 (germline): MNHNS, SASEGT. CDR3 size: 13 residues. DNA for the CDR3: TGTGCCAGCAAAGCGGGGGTGAGGAACGAGCAGTACTTC. It is translated as CASKAGVRNEQYF.

V is TRBV29-1 and J is TRBJ2-3, with 8 bases lining up with TRBD1. The CDR3 contains 14 residues. V shed 2 bases, J shed 4 bases, and the junction held 5 bases outside the gene matches. Germline V gene lookup returns CDR1 SQVTM and CDR2 ANQGSEA. DNA for the CDR3: TGCAGCGTTGAACCAGGGGGCCGCGCAGATACGCAGTATTTT. Translating it yields CSVEPGGRADTQYF.

This clonotype has just a few counts. The rearrangement joins TRBV25-1 to TRBJ2-1; D might be TRBD2 (6 bases). The V gene's germline CDR1 is MGHDK and CDR2 SYGVNS. V was trimmed by 10 bases and J by 6 bases, leaving 10 bases between them. The CDR3 is 11 amino acids. The CDR3 DNA reads as TGTGCCACCCAAGCGGGCAATGAGCAGTTCTTC. Protein: CATQAGNEQFF. Full variable domain (missing parts from reference TRBV25-1 and TRBJ2-1): EADIYQTPRYLVIGTGKKITLECSQTMGHDKMYWYQQDPGMELHLIHYSYGVNSTEKGDLSSESTVSRIRTEHFPLTLESARPSHTSQYLCATQAGNEQFFGPGTRLTVL.

The J gene is TRBJ2-3, the V gene TRBV20-1, with 8 bases lining up with TRBD1. Trimming at V came to 4 bases and at J to 1 base, leaving 1 base not matched to a gene. The CDR3 has 13 amino acids. From germline, CDR1 is DFQATT and CDR2 SNEGSKA (reference sequence). The CDR3 loop reads CSAMGQGTDTQYF. In nucleotides, the CDR3 is TGCAGTGCTATGGGACAGGGCACAGATACGCAGTATTTT.

The rearrangement links TRBV12-3 or TRBV12-4 to TRBJ2-3, with D uncertain. This CDR3 has 13 residues. V was pared by 3 bases and J by 11 bases, with 15 bases between. CDR3 residues: CASSFLSPVGQYF. CDR3 DNA sequence: TGTGCCAGCAGTTTCCTTTCCCCAGTTGGGCAGTATTTT.

The chain joins TRBV5-1 to TRBJ2-5; D is unclear. Trimming pared 4 bases from V and 5 bases from J, leaving 6 bases between. The CDR3 length is 11 residues. Germline V gene lookup returns CDR1 SGHRS and CDR2 YFSETQ. The CDR3 sequence: CASSMEETQYF. The CDR3 nucleotides read TGCGCCAGCAGCATGGAGGAGACCCAGTACTTC.

This clonotype was observed a few times. CDR3 DNA sequence: TGTGCCAGCAGTGAAACGGCCTACGAGCAGTACTTC. Protein: CASSETAYEQYF. V and J are TRBV6-1 and TRBJ2-7; no firm D call. The CDR3 consists of 12 residues. Trimming took 2 bases from V and 2 from J, leaving 4 bases between them. From germline, CDR1 is MNHNS and CDR2 SASEGT.

This clonotype occurred a few times. The V gene is TRBV11-3, the J gene TRBJ1-1; D is unresolved. CDR3 length: 16 amino acids. The V and J ends lost 5 bases and 2 bases respectively, with 18 bases between them. CDR1 and CDR2 from the germline V gene are SGHNT and YENEEA. The CDR3 spells CASSLLSSELNTEAFF. As DNA, the CDR3 is TGTGCCAGCAGCCTATTGTCTTCAGAGCTAAACACTGAAGCTTTCTTT.

This clonotype showed up just a few times. This sequence joins TRBV20-1 and TRBJ2-3; possibly TRBD2 for D (7 bases). Trimming left V 5 bases short and J 0 bases short, with 27 bases between. CDR1 is DFQATT, CDR2 SNEGSKA, per germline (reference sequence). The CDR3 is made up of 19 amino acids. The CDR3 sequence: CSAGRGRVGVGASTDTQYF. CDR3 coding DNA: TGCAGTGCTGGGAGGGGGAGAGTGGGGGTCGGAGCTAGCACAGATACGCAGTATTTT.

The chain couples TRBV4-2 to TRBJ2-6; D is ambiguous. V was pared by 0 bases and J by 0 bases, with 12 bases between. This CDR3 comprises 18 residues. Per germline, CDR1 LGHNA and CDR2 YNFKEQ. The CDR3 bases are TGTGCCAGCAGCCAAGAGGATTCGGGCCCCTCTGGGGCCAACGTCCTGACTTTC. Translated, it gives CASSQEDSGPSGANVLTF.

The chain has TRBV15 and TRBJ2-1; a possible D gene is TRBD2 (6 bases). The V gene's germline CDR1 is LNHNV and CDR2 YYDKDF (reference sequence). V was shortened by 4 bases and J by 0 bases, with 13 bases between the two germline ends. The CDR3 has 16 amino acids. DNA of the CDR3: TGTGCCACCAGCATCCAGAGGCGGGGCTCCTACAATGAGCAGTTCTTC. Its translation is CATSIQRRGSYNEQFF.

The CDR3: CASRSIRDSVPYEQYF. The CDR3 bases are TGTGCCAGCAGATCTATCCGGGACAGTGTCCCCTACGAGCAGTACTTC. The chain employs TRBV27 and TRBJ2-5; 7 nucleotides line up with TRBD1. The DNA matches TRBJ2-7 better at its end, which makes the J call doubtful. The germline gives CDR1 MNHEY, CDR2 SMNVEV (reference sequence). The CDR3 loop spans 16 amino acids.

The chain uses TRBV7-9 and TRBJ2-3; D unclear. This CDR3 has 14 residues. V was shortened by 2 bases and J by 2 bases, with 8 bases between the two germline ends. Germline lookup yields CDR1 SEHNR and CDR2 FQNEAQ (reference sequence). CDR3 residues: CASSLFGVTDTQYF. DNA of the CDR3: TGTGCCAGCAGCTTATTTGGGGTCACAGATACGCAGTATTTT.

The chain uses TRBV20-1 and TRBJ2-1; a weak D match, TRBD2 (6 bases). V dropped 0 bases and J dropped 6 bases, with 15 bases sitting between them. The CDR3 length is 15 residues. CDR1 is DFQATT and CDR2 is SNEGSKA in the germline V gene (reference sequence). CDR3 nucleotides: TGCAGTGCTAGAGAAGGCGGGGTAAGGAGCAATGAGCAGTTCTTC. This translates into CSAREGGVRSNEQFF.

This sequence joins TRBV29-1 and TRBJ1-2; 9 bases line up with TRBD1. Germline-derived CDR1 and CDR2 are SQVTM and ANQGSEA. The CDR3 is made up of 12 amino acids. J gave up 4 bases and V 6 bases, and 3 bases lay outside the gene matches. The CDR3 sequence: CSVDRGSYGYTF. The CDR3 DNA follows: TGCAGCGTCGACAGGGGGTCCTATGGCTACACCTTC.

V and J are TRBV5-5 and TRBJ2-5; D gene uncertain. The length of the CDR3 is 11 residues. The V and J ends lost 2 bases and 11 bases respectively, with 10 bases between them. CDR1 and CDR2 (germline): SGHKS, YYEKEE (reference sequence). CDR3 sequence (DNA): TGTGCCAGCAGCTTTTCTGAGGAGCAGTACTTC. Its translation is CASSFSEEQYF.

The rearrangement joins TRBV29-1 to TRBJ2-3; D not certain. CDR1 is SQVTM, CDR2 ANQGSEA, per germline. Trimming stripped 4 bases from V and 1 base from J, with 12 bases between. This CDR3 is built from 14 residues. CDR3 nucleotide sequence: TGCAGCGTTGTCTGGATGAACGGCACAGATACGCAGTATTTT. Amino acid sequence: CSVVWMNGTDTQYF.

This clonotype was detected only once. The chain uses TRBV5-6 and TRBJ1-1; possible D gene TRBD1, 5 bases. In germline, CDR1 is SGHDT, CDR2 YYEEEE. V shed 4 bases and J shed 0 bases, with 13 bases lying between them. The CDR3 length is 15 residues. The CDR3 DNA is TGTGCCAGCAGCCTCGAGGGACCGTTGAACACTGAAGCTTTCTTT. Amino acids: CASSLEGPLNTEAFF.

This clonotype was seen only a few times. The chain has TRBV6-5 and TRBJ2-1; D not certain. V gave up 6 bases and J gave up 9 bases, with 18 bases separating them. This CDR3 spans 14 amino acids. The germline CDR1 and CDR2 sequences are MNHEY and SVGAGI. The CDR3 protein is CASRQIFSSPEQFF. The CDR3 DNA follows: TGTGCCAGCAGACAAATATTTAGCAGTCCTGAGCAGTTCTTC.

This clonotype occurred once. One end of the junction does not line up with germline, which may come from a read error. The CDR3 bases are TGTGCCAGCAGCTCCGGGCCCGGCGGGGGGGCCGCCTACAATAAGCAGTTCTTC. Translating gives CASSSGPGGGAAYNKQFF. The genes are TRBV7-9 and TRBJ2-1; 9 nucleotides align to TRBD2. This CDR3 comprises 18 residues. The germline gives CDR1 SEHNR, CDR2 FQNEAQ (reference sequence). The full variable domain, rest sourced from reference TRBV7-9 and TRBJ2-1, is DTGVSQNPRHKITKRGQNVTFRCDPISEHNRLYWYRQTLGQGPEFLTYFQNEAQLEKSRLLSDRFSAERPKGSFSTLEIQRTEQGDSAMYLCASSSGPGGGAAYNKQFFGPGTRLTVL.

The V call is TRBV5-1, the J call TRBJ1-1, with TRBD1 matching 8 bases. This CDR3 region has 15 residues. Germline CDR1 and CDR2: SGHRS and YFSETQ. V gave up 3 bases and J gave up 1 base; unmatched junction bases: 5. CDR3 sequence reads: CASSSYGQGNTEAFF. CDR3 DNA sequence: TGCGCCAGCAGCTCGTACGGACAGGGGAACACTGAAGCTTTCTTT.

CDR3: CSSPGRGRLEQFF. The CDR3 DNA follows: TGCAGCTCACCGGGACGGGGAAGACTTGAGCAGTTCTTC. This chain links TRBV29-1 with TRBJ2-1; D is possibly TRBD1 or TRBD2 (5 bases each). This CDR3 has 13 residues. CDR1 is SQVTM, CDR2 ANQGSEA, per germline. V was pared by 8 bases and J by 9 bases, with 20 bases between.